This T cell receptor beta chain was sequenced during a study of cytomegalovirus exposure and HLA in healthy donors. Study-wide background: For the roughly 400 genotyped donors, more than 65% fell within the Caucasian-associated ancestry cluster. Regarding the study as a whole: The majority of CMV-associated TCR beta chains were reported as apparently HLA-restricted in a later analysis. A prior analysis recorded that most TCR beta V segments were productive about 87% or about 30% of the time.

Amplification used 60 Vbeta primers and 13 Jbeta primers. Some clones are missing from TCRdb's copy, which holds only in-frame ones; the method was immunoSEQ multiplex PCR. Here the sample spans under 80,000 clones, over 60% being singletons. Trimming at V came to 6 bases and at J to 3 bases, leaving 9 bases not matched to a gene. Germline V CDR1 and CDR2: MNHNS, SASEGT. This CDR3 is built from 15 residues. In the case of this clone: Its antigen remains unidentified.

The specimen sequenced was PBMCs. The J gene is TRBJ2-5, the V gene TRBV6-1; 8 bases align to TRBD1. This clonotype was sampled from a woman aged 25 to 39 in good health and CMV-seronegative. The CDR3 coding sequence is TGTGCCAGCAGGGACCCGACAGGGGTGAAAGAGACCCAGTACTTC. It translates to CASRDPTGVKETQYF.